This T cell receptor (beta chain) was identified during a study of control samples from healthy donors and cancer patients. This table comes from immunoSEQ multiplex PCR, and its TCRdb copy is limited to in-frame clones, with some not included. The repertoire holds roughly 100,000 clones, with around nine tenths as singletons. From germline, CDR1 is KGHSH and CDR2 LQKENI. The CDR3 loop spans 17 amino acids. Trimming took off 5 bases at V and 4 bases at J, with 24 bases between the two ends. The chain has TRBV18 and TRBJ2-7, with no clear D. Sequencing used blood. The clonotype was recovered from a man aged 30 to 39 in good health. The CDR3 loop reads CASSSGRLKPGHYEQYF. The CDR3, as DNA: TGTGCCAGCTCATCAGGACGGCTAAAACCCGGGCATTACGAGCAGTACTTC.